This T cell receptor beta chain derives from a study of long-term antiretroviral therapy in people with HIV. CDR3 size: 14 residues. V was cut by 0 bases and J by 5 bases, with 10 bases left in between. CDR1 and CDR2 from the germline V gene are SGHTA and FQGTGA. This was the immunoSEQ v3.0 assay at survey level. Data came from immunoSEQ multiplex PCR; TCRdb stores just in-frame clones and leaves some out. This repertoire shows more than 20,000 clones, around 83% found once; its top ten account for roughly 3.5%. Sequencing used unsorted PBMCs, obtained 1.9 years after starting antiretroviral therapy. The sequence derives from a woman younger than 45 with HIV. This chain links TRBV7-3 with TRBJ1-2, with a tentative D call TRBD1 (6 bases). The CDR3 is CASSLTSTGYGYTF. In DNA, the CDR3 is TGTGCCAGCAGCTTAACAAGCACAGGGTATGGCTACACCTTC.